These 4 T cell receptor beta chains were all obtained from the same sample, sequenced in a study of naive and memory T cell subsets. No antigen is known for these receptors. The beta constant-region primer was an equimolar mix of two oligonucleotides covering TRBC1 and TRBC2. Four rounds of PCR amplified the ligated cDNA using nested alpha and beta constant-region primers plus SP2. Each CDR3 protein gets one entry after TCRdb re-called the UMI-ligation and nested PCR reads with MiXCR. The table includes 98,000 or so distinct CDR3 sequences, 14% detected once. Study-wide points: A few larger clonotypes appeared in naive repertoires, especially CD8, possibly memory cells re-expressing CD45RA.

Sequencing was carried out using naive CD8+ T cells from blood. The receptor source for this set is a human donor in good health.

V gene TRBV5-1 combines with J gene TRBJ1-1, with 11 bases fitting TRBD1. V trimming: 3 bases; J trimming: 4 bases; junction bases outside the gene matches: 8. Germline V lookup: CDR1 SGHRS, CDR2 YFSETQ. The CDR3 spans 16 residues. CDR3 sequence: CASSWGQGVVGTEAFF. The CDR3 coding sequence is TGCGCCAGCAGCTGGGGACAGGGGGTAGTCGGCACTGAAGCTTTCTTT.

This clonotype was seen only a few times. J is TRBJ2-7 and V is TRBV13; 7 bases align to TRBD1. Germline V lookup: CDR1 PRHDT, CDR2 FYEKMQ (reference sequence). V lost 0 bases, J lost 12 bases, and 11 bases stayed unmatched. This CDR3 region has 14 residues. The CDR3 protein is CASSLGTGRGVGYF. CDR3 nucleotides: TGTGCCAGCAGCTTAGGGACAGGGCGTGGAGTGGGGTACTTC.

This sequence joins TRBV15 and TRBJ2-3, with D possibly being TRBD2 (6 bases). Germline values: CDR1 LNHNV, CDR2 YYDKDF (reference sequence). The length of the CDR3 is 14 residues. The ends were cut back, 5 bases at V and 0 bases at J, with 9 bases in the middle. The DNA for the CDR3 is TGTGCCACCAGCGGAGGGCCTAGCACAGATACGCAGTATTTT. Translating gives CATSGGPSTDTQYF.

This clonotype was observed a few times. V is TRBV2 and J is TRBJ2-4, with 9 bases aligning to TRBD1. Germline loops: CDR1 SNHLY, CDR2 FYNNEI. V shed 2 bases and J 8 bases; nucleotides not matched to a gene: 10. CDR3 size: 16 residues. The CDR3 region is CASSERTGAQGDIQYF. CDR3 coding DNA: TGTGCCAGCAGTGAAAGGACAGGGGCGCAAGGAGACATTCAGTACTTC.